These 16 T cell receptor beta chains were all obtained from the same sample, sequenced in a study of CD8+CD57+ T cells in acquired aplastic anemia. Profiling that covered TCR beta VDJ and CDR3 relied on genomic DNA as its template. TCRdb reanalysed the reads using MiXCR and keeps one entry per CDR3 protein. This table holds around 290,000 distinct CDR3 sequences, around three fifths found once. Patients selected for sequencing had displayed CD8+CD57+ cell expansion by flow cytometry. The sequenced sample was sorted CD4+, CD8+, or CD8+CD57+ T cells (not recorded which) from PBMCs. The receptors here all came from a human donor with aplastic anemia.

Details on this clonotype: This clone may be a read error of a much larger clone one base away. This chain connects TRBV27 to TRBJ2-3, with TRBD2 identical over 8 bases. The germline V gene encodes CDR1 MNHEY and CDR2 SMNVEV (reference sequence). This CDR3 region has 15 residues. The CDR3 sequence: CASSSQTGGSDTRYF. The CDR3 DNA is TGTGCCAGCAGTTCTCAAACGGGGGGGTCAGATACGCGGTATTTT.

The V gene is TRBV7-2, the J gene TRBJ2-7; tentatively, D is TRBD2 (5 bases). V shed 5 bases and J shed 7 bases, with 15 bases lying between them. Germline CDR1 and CDR2: SGHTA and FQGNSA. CDR3 length: 13 residues. CDR3: CASSTDGRGEQYF. The CDR3 region has the DNA TGTGCCAGCAGCACAGACGGTCGGGGTGAGCAGTACTTC.

V gene TRBV2 combines with J gene TRBJ2-1; no reliable D call. Per the germline V gene, CDR1 is SNHLY and CDR2 is FYNNEI. CDR3 length equals 13 residues. Trimming cost V 4 bases and J 0 bases, with 4 bases left between them. The CDR3 DNA is TGTGCCAGCAGTGGGACCTCCTACAATGAGCAGTTCTTC. Translation: CASSGTSYNEQFF.

The gene calls are TRBV5-4 and TRBJ2-7; D not certain. Trimming removed 0 bases at V and 2 bases at J, with 9 bases between. Germline V gene lookup returns CDR1 SGHNT and CDR2 YYREEE (reference sequence). This CDR3 contains 14 residues. CDR3 amino acids: CASSLGGTTYEQYF. The CDR3 bases are TGTGCCAGCAGCTTGGGTGGCACGACCTACGAGCAGTACTTC. Complete variable domain (other parts from reference TRBV5-4 and TRBJ2-7): ETGVTQSPTHLIKTRGQQVTLRCSSQSGHNTVSWYQQALGQGPQFIFQYYREEENGRGNFPPRFSGLQFPNYSSELNVNALELDDSALYLCASSLGGTTYEQYFGPGTRLTVT.

This chain links TRBV24-1 with TRBJ2-1; TRBD1 matches at 7 bases. CDR1 KGHDR and CDR2 SFDVKD come from the germline V gene. The CDR3 is made up of 12 amino acids. Germline trimming cut 11 bases from V and 9 bases from J; bases unmatched to any gene: 9. CDR3 amino acids: CAIGTAMGEQFF. In DNA form, the CDR3 reads TGTGCCATCGGGACAGCTATGGGTGAGCAGTTCTTC.

The chain recombines TRBV10-1 with TRBJ2-3, with D unclear. Germline V lookup: CDR1 WNHNN, CDR2 SYGVQD (reference sequence). Trimming removed 2 bases from V and 2 bases from J, with 14 bases in between. CDR3 size: 16 residues. The CDR3 loop is CASSEGETRSTDTQYF. In DNA form, the CDR3 reads TGCGCCAGCAGTGAGGGTGAGACACGATCCACAGATACGCAGTATTTT.

This clonotype was picked up a small number of times. The rearrangement links TRBV10-3 to TRBJ1-2; D is possibly TRBD1 (5 bases). This CDR3 has 11 residues. Germline V gene sequence: CDR1 ENHRY, CDR2 SYGVKD. V gave up 6 bases and J gave up 7 bases, with 9 bases separating them. The CDR3 spells CAIRQEGGYTF. CDR3 coding DNA: TGTGCCATCAGACAGGAGGGTGGCTACACCTTC.

The rearrangement uses TRBV4-1 and TRBJ2-2; possibly TRBD2 for D (6 bases). Trimming shortened V by 0 bases and J by 5 bases, and 10 bases separated the two germline ends. This CDR3 has 15 residues. Germline values: CDR1 MGHRA, CDR2 YSYEKL. CDR3 nucleotides: TGCGCCAGCAGCCAAGATAGAGGGAGGACCGGGGAGCTGTTTTTT. Its translation is CASSQDRGRTGELFF.

The CDR3 reads CASTRGEAKNIQYF. The CDR3 nucleotides are TGTGCCAGCACGAGGGGGGAAGCCAAAAACATTCAGTACTTC. The genes are TRBV2 and TRBJ2-4; D is perhaps TRBD1 or TRBD2 (6 bases each). Looked up from germline, CDR1 is SNHLY and CDR2 is FYNNEI. This CDR3 has 14 amino acids. V dropped 7 bases and J dropped 0 bases, with 10 bases sitting between them. Full variable domain (outside the CDR3, taken from reference TRBV2 and TRBJ2-4): EPEVTQTPSHQVTQMGQEVILRCVPISNHLYFYWYRQILGQKVEFLVSFYNNEISEKSEIFDDQFSVERPDGSNFTLKIRSTKLEDSAMYFCASTRGEAKNIQYFGAGTRLSVL.

J is TRBJ2-7 and V is TRBV7-9; the match to TRBD1 covers 12 bases. V was clipped by 5 bases and J by 4 bases; unmatched bases: 12. The CDR3 has 17 amino acids. In germline, CDR1 is SEHNR, CDR2 FQNEAQ (reference sequence). In DNA form, the CDR3 reads TGTGCCAGCAGCGCGGGACAGGGGACAGGGGGCAAGTACGAGCAGTACTTC. It codes for CASSAGQGTGGKYEQYF.

This clonotype was found many times. The V gene is TRBV3-1, the J gene TRBJ1-5, with TRBD1 as a possible D gene (6 bases). The CDR3 is 15 residues long. Germline V gene lookup returns CDR1 LGHDT and CDR2 YNNKEL (reference sequence). V lost 5 bases and J lost 2, with 13 bases in between. CDR3: CASSVGGAGNQPQHF. The CDR3 DNA sequence: TGTGCCAGCAGCGTAGGGGGGGCCGGCAATCAGCCCCAGCATTTT.

J is TRBJ1-1 and V is TRBV12-3 or TRBV12-4; D uncertain. The CDR3 length is 10 residues. Trimming cost V 3 bases and J 10 bases, with 6 bases left between them. The CDR3 here is CASSFGVAFF. The CDR3, as DNA: TGTGCCAGCAGTTTTGGGGTAGCTTTCTTT.

The genes are TRBV20-1 and TRBJ1-6; TRBD1 might be the D (5 bases). V lost 4 bases and J 13 bases, leaving 32 bases between the germline ends. Germline-derived CDR1 and CDR2 are DFQATT and SNEGSKA (reference sequence). There are 18 residues in the CDR3. The CDR3 region is CSAKTSGSIGGLPVPLHF. The CDR3 coding sequence is TGCAGTGCTAAAACCTCAGGGTCGATCGGGGGACTGCCGGTTCCCCTCCACTTT.

This clonotype was counted a few times. The V and J genes are TRBV5-6 and TRBJ2-3, with TRBD1 matching over 8 bases. The CDR3 is 19 amino acids. V trimming: 4 bases; J trimming: 2 bases; junction bases outside the gene matches: 18. CDR1 SGHDT and CDR2 YYEEEE come from the germline V gene. For the CDR3, the DNA is TGTGCCAGCAGCCCCGGCGTGACGACGGGACAGGACACCACAGATACGCAGTATTTT. Protein product: CASSPGVTTGQDTTDTQYF.

The chain combines TRBV29-1 with TRBJ2-1; D ambiguous. The germline CDR1 and CDR2 sequences are SQVTM and ANQGSEA. This CDR3 is built from 14 residues. V lost 3 bases to trimming and J lost 3 bases, with 12 bases between them. The CDR3 region is CSVDAASNYNEQFF. Written as DNA, the CDR3 is TGCAGCGTTGATGCAGCTTCAAACTACAATGAGCAGTTCTTC.

This clonotype was recorded many times. V gene TRBV12-3 or TRBV12-4 combines with J gene TRBJ2-7; D may correspond to TRBD1 or TRBD2 (5 bases each). The V end was cut by 4 bases, the J end by 6 bases, with 13 bases between. The CDR3 has 13 residues. The DNA for the CDR3 is TGTGCCAGCAGTTCTCGGGGCAATGGCGAGCAGTACTTC. Translating it yields CASSSRGNGEQYF.